This T cell receptor beta chain was sequenced during a study of CD8+ T cells in alopecia areata. The germline CDR1 and CDR2 sequences are MGHRA and YSYEKL. The CDR3 totals 19 residues. Losses at the gene ends were 0 bases for V and 3 bases for J; bases not matched to a gene: 12. RNA, once extracted, was reverse transcribed into cDNA for use as the sequencing template. Using immunoSEQ multiplex PCR, the repertoire was profiled, and TCRdb retains in-frame clones only, with some absent. The table lists 110,000 to 150,000 clones, 40% to 55% of them singletons. This clone was observed a few times. The V and J genes are TRBV4-1 and TRBJ2-1; 9 nucleotides agree with TRBD2. Sequences were derived from CD4+ T cells sorted from blood, sampled at week 0. The clonotype originates from a human donor with alopecia areata. DNA of the CDR3: TGCGCCAGCAGCCAAGAGTGGAGACTAGCGGAGAGGAGCTACAATGAGCAGTTCTTC. Protein product: CASSQEWRLAERSYNEQFF.